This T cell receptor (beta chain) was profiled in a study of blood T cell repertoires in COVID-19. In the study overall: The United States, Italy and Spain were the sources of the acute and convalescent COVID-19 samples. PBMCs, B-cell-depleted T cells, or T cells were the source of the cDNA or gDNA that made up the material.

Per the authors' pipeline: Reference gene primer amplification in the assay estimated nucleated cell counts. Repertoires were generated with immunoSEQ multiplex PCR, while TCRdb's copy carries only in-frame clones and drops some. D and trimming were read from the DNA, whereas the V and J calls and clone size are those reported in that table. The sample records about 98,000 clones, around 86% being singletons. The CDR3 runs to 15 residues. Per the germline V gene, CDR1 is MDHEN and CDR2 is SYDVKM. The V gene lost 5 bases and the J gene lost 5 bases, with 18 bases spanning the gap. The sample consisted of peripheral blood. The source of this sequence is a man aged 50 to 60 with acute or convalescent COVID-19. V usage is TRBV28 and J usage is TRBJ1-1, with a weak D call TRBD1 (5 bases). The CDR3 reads CASSPGGLLGTEAFF. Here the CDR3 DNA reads TGTGCCAGCAGTCCGGGGGGACTACTCGGTACTGAAGCTTTCTTT. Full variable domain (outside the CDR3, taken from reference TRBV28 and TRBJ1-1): DVKVTQSSRYLVKRTGEKVFLECVQDMDHENMFWYRQDPGLGLRLIYFSYDVKMKEKGDIPEGYSVSREKKERFSLILESASTNQTSMYLCASSPGGLLGTEAFFGQGTRLTVV.